A single sample gave rise to the 22 T cell receptor beta chains below, sequenced in a study of siplizumab effects on memory and regulatory T cells. Antigen specificity for these receptors is unknown. Libraries were prepared by immunoSEQ multiplex PCR; TCRdb keeps only in-frame clonotypes and omits some of them. The sample gives some 9,900 clones, 40% to 55% of which show up once; 22% is in the top ten. For about 6 days at 37°C, the mixed lymphocyte reaction cells were kept in coculture. Specimen: CFSE-low (dividing) CD4+ T cells sorted from an allogeneic mixed lymphocyte reaction. The receptors stem from a human donor in good health; the cells came from an allogeneic mixed lymphocyte reaction.

The chain joins TRBV7-3 to TRBJ1-5; D is unclear. The V gene lost 1 base and the J gene lost 4 bases, with 5 bases spanning the gap. CDR3 length: 13 residues. Germline CDR1 and CDR2: SGHTA and FQGTGA. The CDR3 DNA sequence: TGTGCCAGCAGCTTAAGGGGTAATCAGCCCCAGCATTTT. The encoded protein is CASSLRGNQPQHF.

The genes are TRBV6-5 and TRBJ2-3; the D is unclear. From germline, CDR1 is MNHEY and CDR2 SVGAGI. Trimming pared 4 bases from V and 6 bases from J, leaving 17 bases between. CDR3 size: 15 residues. Here the CDR3 DNA reads TGTGCCAGCAGTTCGCTAAAGGGCCCTGACGATACGCAGTATTTT. Translating gives CASSSLKGPDDTQYF.

This clone was seen once. It differs at one base from a far larger clone, so likely a read error. In the same sample, other DNA sequences code for this CDR3. V gene TRBV4-1 combines with J gene TRBJ2-3; maybe TRBD2 (5 bases). Germline CDR1 and CDR2: MGHRA and YSYEKL. CDR3 length: 15 amino acids. V lost 0 bases and J lost 3, with 10 bases in between. The CDR3 DNA reads as TGCGCCAGCAGCCAAGATCGGCGGGTGACAGATACGCAGTATTTT. Its translation is CASSQDRRVTDTQYF.

The gene calls are TRBV28 and TRBJ2-1; no reliable D call. Between the trimmed V and J ends, which lost 2 bases and 10 bases, there was a span of 15 bases. Germline values: CDR1 MDHEN, CDR2 SYDVKM. CDR3 length equals 14 residues. CDR3 in amino acids: CASSLRVSTREQFF. CDR3 coding DNA: TGTGCCAGCAGTTTACGCGTCTCCACGCGGGAGCAGTTCTTC.

In its sample, this clone is medium-sized (0.01 to 0.1%). The chain employs TRBV28 and TRBJ2-7; D is undetermined. Per germline, CDR1 MDHEN and CDR2 SYDVKM. With 6 bases removed from V and 6 bases from J, the gap between germline ends came to 9 bases. The CDR3 spans 11 residues. The CDR3 DNA reads as TGTGCCAGCAGCTTAGTCGGCGAGCAGTACTTC. It translates to CASSLVGEQYF.

The chain uses TRBV13 and TRBJ2-3, with D uncertain. V was cut by 6 bases and J by 5 bases, with 18 bases left in between. The CDR3 consists of 15 residues. Germline CDR1 and CDR2: PRHDT and FYEKMQ (reference sequence). CDR3 DNA: TGTGCCAGCAGTCTTCGTCCCAATGCCAGAGATACGCAGTATTTT. Translation: CASSLRPNARDTQYF.

The CDR3 coding sequence is TGTGCCAGCAGCTTAAAGGAGGGACCGAAGCAGTTCTTC. It translates to CASSLKEGPKQFF. The chain couples TRBV7-3 to TRBJ2-1, with D perhaps TRBD2 (6 bases). CDR3 length: 13 amino acids. Trimming left V 1 base short and J 11 bases short, with 12 bases between. CDR1 and CDR2 from the germline V gene are SGHTA and FQGTGA.

The chain recombines TRBV10-2 with TRBJ2-7, with D maybe TRBD2 (6 bases). Germline V CDR1 and CDR2: WSHSY, SAAADI. V dropped 8 bases and J dropped 0 bases, with 11 bases sitting between them. The CDR3 runs to 13 residues. CDR3 DNA: TGCGCCAGCGGTAGCGGACCCTCCTACGAGCAGTACTTC. Protein: CASGSGPSYEQYF.

This clone was recorded once. CDR3 sequence: CASSNTKSRVTATEAFF. CDR3 nucleotides: TGTGCCAGCAGCAACACAAAGTCTCGCGTAACAGCTACTGAAGCTTTCTTT. The gene calls are TRBV25-1 and TRBJ1-1; D is ambiguous. The CDR3 totals 17 residues. The germline gives CDR1 MGHDK, CDR2 SYGVNS. V was clipped by 6 bases and J by 5 bases, with 25 bases between them.

The J gene is TRBJ1-6, the V gene TRBV28, with no clear D. Trimming shortened V by 6 bases and J by 9 bases, and 9 bases separated the two germline ends. The CDR3 spans 12 residues. Germline CDR1 MDHEN, CDR2 SYDVKM. CDR3 sequence: CASRSLGSPLHF. As DNA, the CDR3 is TGTGCCAGCAGGAGTTTGGGTTCACCCCTCCACTTT.

CDR3 coding DNA: TGCAGCGGGAACAGGGGTCGAACTGAAGCTTTCTTT. It translates to CSGNRGRTEAFF. V and J are TRBV29-1 and TRBJ1-1; 7 bases line up with TRBD1. This CDR3 spans 12 amino acids. Germline loops: CDR1 SQVTM, CDR2 ANQGSEA. V dropped 7 bases and J dropped 5; count of bases not matched to a gene: 7.

The chain joins TRBV5-1 to TRBJ2-1, with 8 bases identical to TRBD2. The CDR3 is 18 amino acids. V trimming: 0 bases; J trimming: 0 bases; junction bases outside the gene matches: 8. Germline values: CDR1 SGHRS, CDR2 YFSETQ. CDR3 protein: CASSLALGLAISYNEQFF. CDR3 bases: TGCGCCAGCAGCTTGGCCTTAGGACTAGCAATCTCCTACAATGAGCAGTTCTTC.

The chain has TRBV11-2 and TRBJ1-2, with D maybe TRBD1 (6 bases). Germline V gives CDR1 SGHAT, CDR2 FQNNGV. Between the trimmed V and J ends, which lost 4 bases and 6 bases, there was a span of 15 bases. The length of the CDR3 is 14 residues. The CDR3 here is CASSSQQGFDGYTF. Here the CDR3 DNA reads TGTGCCAGCAGCTCCCAACAGGGATTTGATGGCTACACCTTC.

This clone has only one observation. V gene TRBV11-1 combines with J gene TRBJ2-7; tentative D call: TRBD2 (7 bases). V was clipped by 1 base and J by 3 bases, with 13 bases between them. This CDR3 contains 15 residues. The V gene's germline CDR1 is SGHAT and CDR2 FQDESV (reference sequence). The CDR3 sequence: CASSLDPGGFYEQYF. In DNA form, the CDR3 reads TGTGCCAGCAGCTTAGATCCGGGGGGCTTCTACGAGCAGTACTTC.

The chain is built from TRBV7-6 and TRBJ1-5; D unresolved. Germline-derived CDR1 and CDR2 are SGHVS and FNYEAQ. V lost 0 bases, J lost 0 bases, and 0 bases lay in between. The CDR3 consists of 13 residues. The CDR3 reads CASSLASNQPQHF. The CDR3 DNA follows: TGTGCCAGCAGCTTAGCTAGCAATCAGCCCCAGCATTTT. Drawing the rest from reference TRBV7-6 and TRBJ1-5, the complete variable domain is GAGVSQSPRYKVTKRGQDVALRCDPISGHVSLYWYRQALGQGPEFLTYFNYEAQQDKSGLPNDRFSAERPEGSISTLTIQRTEQRDSAMYRCASSLASNQPQHFGDGTRLSIL.

The chain is built from TRBV18 and TRBJ2-7; 7 bases match TRBD1. The trim removed 1 base at V and 3 bases at J, leaving 9 bases unmatched. The germline CDR1 and CDR2 sequences are KGHSH and LQKENI. There are 16 residues in the CDR3. CDR3 residues: CASSPQNNRGDYEQYF. Here the CDR3 DNA reads TGTGCCAGCTCACCACAGAATAACAGGGGAGACTACGAGCAGTACTTC.

This clone was detected a few times. The CDR3 spells CASSSGQLYNEQFF. The CDR3 DNA follows: TGTGCCAGCAGCTCGGGACAGTTATACAATGAGCAGTTCTTC. This rearrangement joins TRBV7-9 to TRBJ2-1, with 7 positions matching TRBD1. The V and J ends lost 4 bases and 4 bases, in that order; junction bases with no gene match: 4. The CDR3 length is 14 residues. Germline V CDR1 and CDR2: SEHNR, FQNEAQ (reference sequence).

In the case of this clone: This sequence is one base from a far larger clone and is likely a read error. The chain has TRBV29-1 and TRBJ1-2; TRBD1 might be the D (5 bases). V was pared by 1 base and J by 0 bases, with 15 bases between. Germline V CDR1 and CDR2: SQVTM, ANQGSEA. The CDR3 spans 16 residues. CDR3 sequence reads: CSVEAAGSAPNYGYTF. The CDR3 nucleotides read TGCAGCGTTGAAGCGGCAGGGAGCGCGCCTAACTATGGCTACACCTTC.

Concerning this clone: The junction departs from the called germline gene at one end, perhaps through a read error. The chain uses TRBV5-1 and TRBJ1-5, with D unclear. Germline CDR1 SGHRS, CDR2 YFSETQ. The CDR3 extends over 14 amino acids. CDR3 nucleotides: TGTGCCAGCAGCTTGCGGCGGACCAATCAGCCCCAGCATTTT. Amino acid sequence: CASSLRRTNQPQHF.

This chain joins TRBV6-1 and TRBJ1-4, with unresolved D. Trimming pared 2 bases from V and 0 bases from J, leaving 7 bases between. There are 15 residues in the CDR3. Germline values: CDR1 MNHNS, CDR2 SASEGT. Here the CDR3 reads CASSENLATNEKLFF. CDR3 coding DNA: TGTGCCAGCAGTGAAAATCTGGCAACTAATGAAAAACTGTTTTTT.

This clone has just a few counts. The rearrangement links TRBV19 to TRBJ2-7, with 8 bases that match TRBD2. The CDR3 runs to 16 residues. The J segment lost 2 bases and the V segment lost 6 bases, leaving 12 bases of the junction unmatched. Germline lookup yields CDR1 LNHDA and CDR2 SQIVND (reference sequence). CDR3 nucleotides: TGTGCCAGTAGAAGGAAAACTAGCGGAGGTCCCTACGAGCAGTACTTC. Its protein product is CASRRKTSGGPYEQYF.

This clone showed up just a few times. This chain joins TRBV5-1 and TRBJ1-6; 8 nucleotides match TRBD1. V was clipped by 0 bases and J by 6 bases; unmatched bases: 2. This CDR3 is built from 15 residues. In germline, CDR1 is SGHRS, CDR2 YFSETQ. DNA for the CDR3: TGCGCCAGCAGCTTGGATACAGGGGGTAATTCACCCCTCCACTTT. Translated, it gives CASSLDTGGNSPLHF.